The source of this T cell receptor (beta chain) is a study of identical twins. Study-level findings and limits: With abundant cord blood beta clonotypes, insertions were fewer; memory repertoires showed no such pattern.

This clonotype has more than one count but fewer than ten. Its specificity is unknown. The germline gives CDR1 MNHNS, CDR2 SASEGT. This CDR3 is built from 13 residues. Trimming removed 10 bases from V and 0 bases from J, with 11 bases in between. TCRdb used MiXCR to reprocess the 5' RACE reads, holding one entry per CDR3 protein. This table has about 300,000 distinct CDR3 sequences, roughly an eighth appearing once. The same specimen was also included in a second study, on yellow fever vaccine responses in identical twins. This second study says: It has been reported that, in twins, the vaccine T cell response seemed partly convergent and partly personalized.

The sequencing sample was made of CD8+ T cells sorted from blood. The chain recombines TRBV6-1 with TRBJ2-3; D is undetermined. This TCR derives from a woman aged 18 to 35 in good health. CDR3 sequence reads: CANFQSSTDTQYF. CDR3 nucleotides: TGTGCCAATTTTCAGAGTAGCACAGATACGCAGTATTTT.